This T cell receptor (beta chain) comes out of a study of T cell responses to AZD1222 COVID-19 vaccine (dated by TCRdb to the early 2020s). The study in broad terms: AZD1222 recipients whose second dose came at about 4 weeks and those whose second dose came at about 12 weeks were combined into one group, since spike-specific TCR depth and breadth did not differ between the two schedules. A total of around 240 trial participants underwent TCR sequencing, of whom around 200 received two doses of AZD1222 and 26 received two doses of the MenACWY control vaccine. Trial participants were enrolled into age subgroups of 18-55, 56-69 and 70-plus years, which contained roughly 150, 30 and 60 TCR-sequenced participants, respectively. Points the paper makes about the study in general: After two AZD1222 doses, spike-specific TCR breadth and depth were significantly higher than at day 0 and than in MenACWY recipients. Conclusions about previously exposed vaccinees are limited, since just 6 or 7 AZD1222 recipients were seropositive for SARS-CoV-2 at baseline. Most participants were white British and females outnumbered males, and the authors suggested that clonal diversity may have been underestimated. In the small 56-69-year group, the increase in depth fell short of significance, most likely because of low power. Epitopes outside the regions mutated in the B.1.351 and B.1.1.7 variants were reportedly recognized by nearly half of the unique spike-specific TCRs. CD4 TCRs associated with the vaccine covered the entire spike protein, and the dominant responses were in regions 160-218 and 743-854. Because no samples from the day 14 peak response were available, repertoires could be characterized only after the peak T cell response.

Turning to this clone: What this receptor recognizes is not known. Base qualities are missing; no much larger clone stands one base away.

CDR1 MRHNA and CDR2 SNTAGT are derived from the germline V gene. The CDR3, cysteine through phenylalanine, is 15 amino acids long. The only DNA kept is the CDR3, 45 bases in frame from the first base. After removal of 6 bases from V and 4 bases from J, the junction retains 9 bases not matched to a gene. The CDR3 regions of human TCRbeta chains were analyzed by immunosequencing. Per the source publication's procedure: Repertoire TCRs were matched against a reference library of SARS-CoV-2-specific TCRs generated with the MIRA antigen-specificity platform. Breadth was defined as the fraction of unique TCRs that were SARS-CoV-2-associated, and depth was defined as the fraction of total T cells that were SARS-CoV-2-associated. Using the MIRA data, each spike-specific TCR was assigned both to the spike region to which the TCR was reactive and to a CD4 or CD8 class. Log10-transformed breadth and depth values were compared by one-way ANOVA with Sidak's multiple comparisons tests. TCRdb took over this immuneACCESS table, retaining in-frame rearrangements with V and J assigned. Such tables are incomplete; in checked studies, under half of the missing clones stem from an unresolved V gene, and the remainder is unexplained. V and J calls plus clone size are reproduced from that table; the DNA served to infer D and trimming. The sample profile shows more than 95,000 clones; 88% of them were found once. The top ten constitute over 7.5% of the sample.

Taken with the paper, the label for time point translates to: baseline before first vaccination. Samples from vaccinated people were obtained from the UK trials COV001 and COV002, which included a single-blind randomized controlled phase 2/3 trial of AZD1222 (ChAdOx1 nCoV-19) in healthy adults. For TCRbeta chain sequencing, PBMC samples from trial participants were taken at day 0 and at day 28 after the second dose. The chain is encoded by TRBV6-4 joined to TRBJ2-3, with TRBD1 identical over 8 junction bases. The material sequenced was peripheral blood, taken on day 0 of AZD1222 vaccination. The receptor's source is an adult in good health. The nucleotide sequence reads TGTGCCAGCAGGAAGGAGACAGGGGCCGCAGATACGCAGTATTTT. Its protein product is CASRKETGAADTQYF.